The next 29 T cell receptor beta chains were all read from a single sample in a study of cytomegalovirus exposure and HLA in healthy donors. TCRdb's copy holds only in-frame clones and misses some; the assay was immunoSEQ multiplex PCR. This sample has some 170,000 clones, with over 85% found just once. Sequencing was done on a sample of PBMCs. These receptor sequences come from a man aged 18 to 30 in good health and CMV-seropositive.

The rearrangement uses TRBV5-1 and TRBJ2-7, with a possible D match to TRBD2 (5 bases). The CDR3 is 12 amino acids. The V end was cut by 5 bases, the J end by 8 bases, with 14 bases between. Germline V lookup: CDR1 SGHRS, CDR2 YFSETQ. For the CDR3, the DNA is TGCGCCAGCAGTGACTACCTAGGCAAGCAGTACTTC. It encodes CASSDYLGKQYF.

The J gene is TRBJ2-1, the V gene TRBV6-4, with D perhaps matching TRBD1 (7 bases). This CDR3 has 17 amino acids. CDR1 is MRHNA and CDR2 is SNTAGT in the germline V gene. V was pared by 10 bases and J by 0 bases, with 22 bases between. The CDR3 sequence is CATGPERGDSSYNEQFF. Here the CDR3 DNA reads TGTGCCACGGGGCCCGAAAGGGGGGACAGCTCCTACAATGAGCAGTTCTTC.

This clone appeared once. The chain has TRBV27 and TRBJ1-2, with D perhaps TRBD1 (6 bases). The CDR3 totals 16 residues. Germline loops: CDR1 MNHEY, CDR2 SMNVEV (reference sequence). The V end lost 0 bases, the J end lost 3 bases, and 14 bases lay between the germline ends. CDR3 sequence (DNA): TGTGCCAGCAGTTTATCAGCGGGGGGCGGGGACTATGGCTACACCTTC. It yields the protein CASSLSAGGGDYGYTF.

The chain carries TRBV6-1 and TRBJ2-7, with D maybe TRBD1 (6 bases). Trimming removed 5 bases at V and 3 bases at J, with 17 bases between. This CDR3 region has 15 residues. The germline V gene encodes CDR1 MNHNS and CDR2 SASEGT. CDR3 residues: CASSRTALGIYEQYF. In nucleotides, the CDR3 is TGTGCCAGCAGTCGGACAGCCCTAGGCATCTACGAGCAGTACTTC.

The chain carries TRBV7-9 and TRBJ1-2, with TRBD1 identical over 7 bases. Germline values: CDR1 SEHNR, CDR2 FQNEAQ (reference sequence). J lost 7 bases, V lost 1 base, and 6 bases had no gene match. This CDR3 has 14 amino acids. The CDR3 DNA is TGTGCCAGCAGCTTAGACCAGGGGGTACGTGGCTACACCTTC. This gives the protein CASSLDQGVRGYTF.

The rearrangement uses TRBV28 and TRBJ1-5; 9 bases agree with TRBD1. J lost 7 bases, V lost 5 bases, and 9 bases had no gene match. Germline V CDR1 and CDR2: MDHEN, SYDVKM. The CDR3 has 15 amino acids. CDR3 residues: CASSQAQGAWQPQHF. Written as DNA, the CDR3 is TGTGCCAGCAGTCAGGCACAGGGGGCATGGCAGCCCCAGCATTTT. The full variable domain, completed using reference TRBV28 and TRBJ1-5, is DVKVTQSSRYLVKRTGEKVFLECVQDMDHENMFWYRQDPGLGLRLIYFSYDVKMKEKGDIPEGYSVSREKKERFSLILESASTNQTSMYLCASSQAQGAWQPQHFGDGTRLSIL.

This chain links TRBV4-1 with TRBJ2-7; 8 nucleotides line up with TRBD2. V trimming: 1 base; J trimming: 3 bases; junction bases outside the gene matches: 5. The CDR3 consists of 15 residues. Germline V gene lookup returns CDR1 MGHRA and CDR2 YSYEKL. In DNA form, the CDR3 reads TGCGCCAGCAGCCAAGCGGGAGGGCAAGGCTACGAGCAGTACTTC. It yields the protein CASSQAGGQGYEQYF.

The J gene is TRBJ2-7, the V gene TRBV27; TRBD1 is a possible D gene (5 bases). V shed 7 bases and J shed 0 bases, with 7 bases lying between them. Looked up from germline, CDR1 is MNHEY and CDR2 is SMNVEV (reference sequence). The CDR3 totals 12 residues. The CDR3 nucleotides are TGTGCCAGCACGGACAACTCCTACGAGCAGTACTTC. Residues: CASTDNSYEQYF.

The J gene is TRBJ2-1, the V gene TRBV9; possibly TRBD2 for D (6 bases). The CDR3 has 16 amino acids. Trimming cost V 0 bases and J 2 bases, with 12 bases left between them. The germline CDR1 and CDR2 sequences are SGDLS and YYNGEE. The CDR3 here is CASSVAVGGTYNEQFF. The CDR3 DNA follows: TGTGCCAGCAGCGTAGCTGTGGGAGGTACCTACAATGAGCAGTTCTTC.

The rearrangement joins TRBV5-1 to TRBJ2-2; 9 bases map to TRBD2. The V and J ends lost 4 bases and 1 base, in that order; junction bases with no gene match: 2. CDR1 is SGHRS, CDR2 YFSETQ, per germline. The CDR3 is 15 residues long. CDR3 sequence: CASSIAGVNTGELFF. CDR3 sequence (DNA): TGCGCCAGCAGCATAGCGGGAGTGAACACCGGGGAGCTGTTTTTT.

This sequence joins TRBV29-1 and TRBJ2-1; 12 bases fit TRBD1. This CDR3 has 15 residues. J gave up 7 bases and V 5 bases, and 9 bases lay outside the gene matches. Germline V gene sequence: CDR1 SQVTM, CDR2 ANQGSEA. The CDR3 here is CSVWDRGRVNNEQFF. The CDR3 coding sequence is TGCAGCGTTTGGGACAGGGGGCGCGTAAATAATGAGCAGTTCTTC.

The J gene is TRBJ2-7, the V gene TRBV5-6, with TRBD2 matching over 15 bases. The germline V gene has CDR1 SGHDT and CDR2 YYEEEE. The CDR3 loop spans 15 amino acids. V was pared by 1 base and J by 9 bases, with 5 bases of the junction left unmatched. The CDR3 DNA reads as TGTGCCAGCAGCTTGAGTGGGACTAGCGGGAGGACGCAGTACTTC. It translates to CASSLSGTSGRTQYF.

This clone was counted once. V is TRBV5-1 and J is TRBJ2-1; TRBD2 is a possible D gene (6 bases). CDR1 SGHRS and CDR2 YFSETQ come from the germline V gene. The CDR3 sequence is 15 residues long. V lost 1 base, J lost 7 bases, and 15 bases lay in between. CDR3 in amino acids: CASSLTGASPNEQFF. The CDR3 DNA reads as TGCGCCAGCAGCTTGACGGGAGCGTCGCCGAATGAGCAGTTCTTC.

The chain links TRBV19 to TRBJ1-5; possibly TRBD1 for D (6 bases). The V end lost 3 bases, the J end lost 5 bases, and 11 bases lay between the germline ends. Germline CDR1 and CDR2: LNHDA and SQIVND (reference sequence). CDR3 size: 14 residues. CDR3 loop: CASSMSGGHQPQHF. As DNA, the CDR3 is TGTGCCAGTAGTATGAGCGGGGGGCATCAGCCCCAGCATTTT.

This chain uses TRBV19 with TRBJ2-2; 10 bases line up with TRBD2. CDR1 and CDR2 from the germline V gene are LNHDA and SQIVND (reference sequence). The length of the CDR3 is 15 residues. V lost 3 bases, J lost 3 bases, and 1 base stayed unmatched. In DNA form, the CDR3 reads TGTGCCAGTAGTATCCTAGCGGGAGACACCGGGGAGCTGTTTTTT. This gives the protein CASSILAGDTGELFF.

V is TRBV7-3 and J is TRBJ2-1; D ambiguous. This CDR3 comprises 13 residues. The germline CDR1 and CDR2 sequences are SGHTA and FQGTGA. Trimming left V 2 bases short and J 5 bases short, with 7 bases between. The CDR3 bases are TGTGCCAGCAGCTTATCACTGAACAATGAGCAGTTCTTC. Translation gives CASSLSLNNEQFF.

This clone turned up a few times. The chain uses TRBV2 and TRBJ1-5; a weak D match, TRBD1 (5 bases). Looked up from germline, CDR1 is SNHLY and CDR2 is FYNNEI. V shed 6 bases and J shed 4 bases, with 16 bases lying between them. CDR3 length: 15 amino acids. The CDR3 DNA reads as TGTGCCAGCAGAGCAGGGTTTTCCCCAAATCAGCCCCAGCATTTT. Translating gives CASRAGFSPNQPQHF.

This chain joins TRBV27 and TRBJ1-1; 7 bases line up with TRBD1. CDR1 and CDR2 (germline): MNHEY, SMNVEV (reference sequence). CDR3 length: 16 amino acids. Unmatched junction bases numbered 7, after V lost 3 bases and J lost 0 bases. CDR3 amino acids: CASSFLGQTLNTEAFF. CDR3 in DNA: TGTGCCAGCAGTTTTTTGGGACAGACGTTGAACACTGAAGCTTTCTTT.

This chain joins TRBV5-1 and TRBJ1-2, with 12 nucleotides matching TRBD1. Germline V gene sequence: CDR1 SGHRS, CDR2 YFSETQ. V gave up 7 bases and J gave up 4 bases; unmatched junction bases: 8. The CDR3 is made up of 15 amino acids. The CDR3 protein is CASGLRDRGLYGYTF. Written as DNA, the CDR3 is TGCGCCAGCGGACTCCGGGACAGGGGGCTCTATGGCTACACCTTC.

This chain uses TRBV6-5 with TRBJ2-2, with D possibly TRBD1 on 6 matching bases. The CDR3 runs 15 residues. Germline assignment: CDR1 MNHEY and CDR2 SVGAGI. Trimming removed 6 bases from V and 5 bases from J, with 16 bases in between. In DNA, the CDR3 is TGTGCCAGCAGCGAACACGGGACACAGACCGGGGAGCTGTTTTTT. This codes for CASSEHGTQTGELFF.

The CDR3 DNA reads as TGTGCCTGGAGTATGGGGTCCGGCGGCAGCGGATACAATGAGCAGTTCTTC. This translates into CAWSMGSGGSGYNEQFF. The chain is built from TRBV30 and TRBJ2-1, with D possibly TRBD2 on 5 matching bases. V lost 2 bases and J lost 4, with 21 bases in between. Germline V gene sequence: CDR1 GTSNPN, CDR2 SVGIG (reference sequence). The CDR3 totals 17 residues.

V is TRBV7-8 and J is TRBJ2-7, with 9 bases fitting TRBD2. CDR1 and CDR2 from the germline V gene are SGHVS and FQNEAQ. This CDR3 is built from 14 residues. J lost 5 bases, V lost 3 bases, and 5 bases had no gene match. The DNA for the CDR3 is TGTGCCAGCAGCTTGCGGGAGGGGAGTAACGAGCAGTACTTC. Translation gives CASSLREGSNEQYF.

This chain connects TRBV4-1 to TRBJ2-7; TRBD2 matches at 13 bases. The V and J ends lost 4 bases and 2 bases, in that order; junction bases with no gene match: 8. This CDR3 has 17 residues. Germline-derived CDR1 and CDR2 are MGHRA and YSYEKL. CDR3 amino acids: CASSLEGLAGPPYEQYF. The DNA of the CDR3 is TGCGCCAGCAGCCTCGAGGGACTAGCGGGGCCTCCCTACGAGCAGTACTTC.

V gene TRBV18 combines with J gene TRBJ2-5; TRBD1 matches at 7 bases. This CDR3 region has 16 residues. V lost 1 base, J lost 5 bases, and 10 bases stayed unmatched. Germline V gene lookup returns CDR1 KGHSH and CDR2 LQKENI. CDR3 DNA sequence: TGTGCCAGCTCACCACTGTCAACAGGGGCTGGGGAGACCCAGTACTTC. Translation: CASSPLSTGAGETQYF. The full variable domain, completed using reference TRBV18 and TRBJ2-5, is NAGVMQNPRHLVRRRGQEARLRCSPMKGHSHVYWYRQLPEEGLKFMVYLQKENIIDESGMPKERFSAEFPKEGPSILRIQQVVRGDSAAYFCASSPLSTGAGETQYFGPGTRLLVL.

This chain uses TRBV5-6 with TRBJ2-7, with D unclear. Germline V CDR1 and CDR2: SGHDT, YYEEEE. The ends were cut back, 3 bases at V and 1 base at J, with 14 bases in the middle. The CDR3 loop spans 15 amino acids. The CDR3 loop reads CASSSLRRESYEQYF. Written as DNA, the CDR3 is TGTGCCAGCAGCTCTTTGAGGCGCGAATCCTACGAGCAGTACTTC.

DNA for the CDR3: TGTGCCAGCAGCCCGCGGACACAGCTGAGCACTGAAGCTTTCTTT. Protein sequence: CASSPRTQLSTEAFF. The chain couples TRBV9 to TRBJ1-1; maybe TRBD1 (5 bases). Trimming stripped 4 bases from V and 4 bases from J, with 17 bases between. Germline V gene lookup returns CDR1 SGDLS and CDR2 YYNGEE. This CDR3 spans 15 amino acids.

V usage is TRBV7-8 and J usage is TRBJ1-5; 9 positions agree with TRBD1. Germline V gene data show CDR1 as SGHVS and CDR2 as FQNEAQ. CDR3 length: 19 residues. With V trimmed by 3 bases and J by 2 bases, 14 bases remained unmatched. CDR3 in DNA: TGTGCCAGCAGCTTGTCGGGACAGGGTGGATCGGGTGGCAATCAGCCCCAGCATTTT. Its protein is CASSLSGQGGSGGNQPQHF.

V usage is TRBV6-5 and J usage is TRBJ2-4; D uncertain. V lost 6 bases and J lost 0, with 6 bases in between. Germline values: CDR1 MNHEY, CDR2 SVGAGI. This CDR3 is 13 amino acids long. The CDR3 sequence is CASSPSAKNIQYF. In DNA form, the CDR3 reads TGTGCCAGCAGCCCGTCAGCCAAAAACATTCAGTACTTC.

The chain couples TRBV2 to TRBJ2-5, with TRBD1 matching over 10 bases. Germline values: CDR1 SNHLY, CDR2 FYNNEI. Losses at the gene ends were 6 bases for V and 4 bases for J; bases not matched to a gene: 5. CDR3 length equals 14 residues. CDR3 coding DNA: TGTGCCAGCAGGCGGGACAGGGGAGGAGAGACCCAGTACTTC. Protein: CASRRDRGGETQYF.